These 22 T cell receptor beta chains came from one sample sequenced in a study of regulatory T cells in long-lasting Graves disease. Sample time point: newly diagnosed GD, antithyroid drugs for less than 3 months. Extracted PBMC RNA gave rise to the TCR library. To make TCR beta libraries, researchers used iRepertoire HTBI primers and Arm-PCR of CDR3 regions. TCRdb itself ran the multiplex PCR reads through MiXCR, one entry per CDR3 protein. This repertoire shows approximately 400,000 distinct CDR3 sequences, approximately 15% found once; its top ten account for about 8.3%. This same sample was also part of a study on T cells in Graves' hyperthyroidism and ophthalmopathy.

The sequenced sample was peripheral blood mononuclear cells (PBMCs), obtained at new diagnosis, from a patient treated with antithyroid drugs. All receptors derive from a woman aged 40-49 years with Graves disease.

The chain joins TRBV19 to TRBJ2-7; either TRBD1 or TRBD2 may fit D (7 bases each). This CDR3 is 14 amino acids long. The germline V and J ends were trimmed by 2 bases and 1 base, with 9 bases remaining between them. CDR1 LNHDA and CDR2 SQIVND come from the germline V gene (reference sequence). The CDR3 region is CASSIQGGSYEQYF. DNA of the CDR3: TGTGCCAGTAGTATACAGGGGGGGTCCTACGAGCAGTACTTC.

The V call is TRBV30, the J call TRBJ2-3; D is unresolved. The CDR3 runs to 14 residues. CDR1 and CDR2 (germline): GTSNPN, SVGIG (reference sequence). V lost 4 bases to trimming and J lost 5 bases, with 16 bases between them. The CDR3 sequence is CAWKTALAQDTQYF. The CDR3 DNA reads TGTGCCTGGAAAACAGCATTGGCCCAAGATACGCAGTATTTT.

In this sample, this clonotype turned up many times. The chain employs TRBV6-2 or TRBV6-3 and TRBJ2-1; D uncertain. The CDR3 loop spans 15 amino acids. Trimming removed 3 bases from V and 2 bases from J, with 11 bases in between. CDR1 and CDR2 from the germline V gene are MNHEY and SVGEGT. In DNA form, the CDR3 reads TGTGCCAGCAGTTATGGGCCAACAACCTACAATGAGCAGTTCTTC. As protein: CASSYGPTTYNEQFF.

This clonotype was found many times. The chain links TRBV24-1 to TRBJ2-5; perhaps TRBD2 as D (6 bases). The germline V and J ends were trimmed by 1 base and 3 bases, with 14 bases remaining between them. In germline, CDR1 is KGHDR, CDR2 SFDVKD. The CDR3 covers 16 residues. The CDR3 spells CATSDFAGQGKETQYF. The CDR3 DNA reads TGTGCCACCAGTGATTTTGCGGGGCAGGGTAAAGAGACCCAGTACTTC.

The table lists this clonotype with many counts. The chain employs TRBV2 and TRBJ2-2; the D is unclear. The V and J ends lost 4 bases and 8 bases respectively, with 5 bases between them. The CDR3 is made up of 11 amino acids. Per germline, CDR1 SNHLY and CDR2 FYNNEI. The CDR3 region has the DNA TGTGCCAGCAGTGGGGAAGGGGAGCTGTTTTTT. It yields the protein CASSGEGELFF.

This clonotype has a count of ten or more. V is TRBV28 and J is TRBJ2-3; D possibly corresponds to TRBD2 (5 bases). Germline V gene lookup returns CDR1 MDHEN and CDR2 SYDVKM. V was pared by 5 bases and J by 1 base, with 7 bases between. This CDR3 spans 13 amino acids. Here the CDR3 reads CASSRGGTDTQYF. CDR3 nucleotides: TGTGCCAGCAGTCGGGGTGGCACAGATACGCAGTATTTT.

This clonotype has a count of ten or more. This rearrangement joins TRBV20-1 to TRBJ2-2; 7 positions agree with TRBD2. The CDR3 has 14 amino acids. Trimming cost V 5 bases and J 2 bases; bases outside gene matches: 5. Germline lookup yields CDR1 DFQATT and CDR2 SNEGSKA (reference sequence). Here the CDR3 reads CSAQGLRNTGELFF. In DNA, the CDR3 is TGCAGTGCTCAGGGACTACGAAACACCGGGGAGCTGTTTTTT.

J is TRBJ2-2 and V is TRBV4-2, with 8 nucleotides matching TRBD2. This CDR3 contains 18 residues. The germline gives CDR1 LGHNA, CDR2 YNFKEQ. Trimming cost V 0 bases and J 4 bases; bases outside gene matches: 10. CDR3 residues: CASSQEFFGGGSTGELFF. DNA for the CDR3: TGTGCCAGCAGCCAAGAATTCTTCGGGGGGGGTTCCACCGGGGAGCTGTTTTTT.

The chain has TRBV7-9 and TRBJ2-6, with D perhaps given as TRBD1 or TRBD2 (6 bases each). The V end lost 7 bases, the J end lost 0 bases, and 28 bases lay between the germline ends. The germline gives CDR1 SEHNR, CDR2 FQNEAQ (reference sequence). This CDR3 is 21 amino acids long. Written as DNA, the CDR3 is TGTGCCAGCACCATAGCCCCGGGTTGGGGGCGCGGGGACTCTGGGGCCAACGTCCTGACTTTC. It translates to CASTIAPGWGRGDSGANVLTF.

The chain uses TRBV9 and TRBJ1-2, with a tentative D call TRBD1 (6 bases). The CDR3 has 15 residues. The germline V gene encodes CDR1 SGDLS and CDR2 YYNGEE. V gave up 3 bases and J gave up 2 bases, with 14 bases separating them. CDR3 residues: CASSEGPGANYGYTF. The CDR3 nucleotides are TGTGCCAGCAGCGAGGGGCCGGGGGCCAACTATGGCTACACCTTC.

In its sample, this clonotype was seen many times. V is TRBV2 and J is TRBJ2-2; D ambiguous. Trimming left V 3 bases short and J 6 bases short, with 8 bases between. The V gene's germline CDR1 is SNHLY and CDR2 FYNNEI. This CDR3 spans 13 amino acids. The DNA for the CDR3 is TGTGCCAGCAGTGAGTCTAGGGCCGGGGAGCTGTTTTTT. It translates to CASSESRAGELFF.

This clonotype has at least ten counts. CDR3 nucleotides: TGTGCCAGTAGTATAGTCGGAGCTAACTATGGCTACACCTTC. Its protein is CASSIVGANYGYTF. The V call is TRBV19, the J call TRBJ1-2; D gene unclear. The V end lost 1 base, the J end lost 0 bases, and 6 bases lay between the germline ends. The CDR3 has 14 residues. Germline CDR1 reads LNHDA; CDR2 reads SQIVND (reference sequence).

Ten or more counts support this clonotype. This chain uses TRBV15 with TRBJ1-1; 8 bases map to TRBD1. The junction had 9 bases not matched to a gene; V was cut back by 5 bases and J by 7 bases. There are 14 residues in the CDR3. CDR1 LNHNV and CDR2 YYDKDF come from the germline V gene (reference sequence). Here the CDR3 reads CATSSRQGIIEAFF. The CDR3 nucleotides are TGTGCCACCAGCTCACGACAGGGGATCATTGAAGCTTTCTTT.

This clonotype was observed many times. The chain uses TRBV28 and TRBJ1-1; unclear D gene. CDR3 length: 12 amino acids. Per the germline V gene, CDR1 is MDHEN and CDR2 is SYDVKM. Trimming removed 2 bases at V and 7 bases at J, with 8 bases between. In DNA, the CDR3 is TGTGCCAGCAGTTTAGGGCGCCGTGAAGCTTTCTTT. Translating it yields CASSLGRREAFF.

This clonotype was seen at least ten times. This CDR3 reads CASSRDDRGLYEQYF. DNA of the CDR3: TGTGCCAGCAGCAGAGACGACCGCGGACTATACGAGCAGTACTTC. This chain links TRBV7-9 with TRBJ2-7; D might be TRBD2 (6 bases). Trimming left V 5 bases short and J 4 bases short, with 18 bases between. The CDR3 is 15 residues long. Per the germline V gene, CDR1 is SEHNR and CDR2 is FQNEAQ (reference sequence).

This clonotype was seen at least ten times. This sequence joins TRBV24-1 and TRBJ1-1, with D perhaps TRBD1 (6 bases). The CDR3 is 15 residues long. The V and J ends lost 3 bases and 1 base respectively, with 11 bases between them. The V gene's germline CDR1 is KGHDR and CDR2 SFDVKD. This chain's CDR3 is CATSDTKTGNTEAFF. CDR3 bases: TGTGCCACCAGTGATACCAAGACAGGGAACACTGAAGCTTTCTTT.

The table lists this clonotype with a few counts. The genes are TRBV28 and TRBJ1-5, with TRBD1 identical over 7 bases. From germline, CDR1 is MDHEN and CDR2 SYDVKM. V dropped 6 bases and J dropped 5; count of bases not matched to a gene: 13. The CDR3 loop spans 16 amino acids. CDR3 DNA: TGTGCCAGCAGCCAACAGTTACAGGGGTCATATCAGCCCCAGCATTTT. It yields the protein CASSQQLQGSYQPQHF.

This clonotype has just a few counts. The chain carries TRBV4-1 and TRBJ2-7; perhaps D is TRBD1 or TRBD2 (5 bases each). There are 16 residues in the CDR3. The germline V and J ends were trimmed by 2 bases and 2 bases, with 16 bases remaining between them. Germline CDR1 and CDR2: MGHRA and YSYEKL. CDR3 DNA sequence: TGCGCCAGCAGCCAACTATTGGGGGACCGACCCTACGAGCAGTACTTC. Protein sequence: CASSQLLGDRPYEQYF.

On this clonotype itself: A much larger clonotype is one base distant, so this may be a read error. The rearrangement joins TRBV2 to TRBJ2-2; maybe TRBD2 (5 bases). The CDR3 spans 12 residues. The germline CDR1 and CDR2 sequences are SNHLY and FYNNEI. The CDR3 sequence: CASSESAGELSF. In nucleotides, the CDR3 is TGTGCCAGCAGTGAAAGTGCCGGGGAGCTGTCTTTT.

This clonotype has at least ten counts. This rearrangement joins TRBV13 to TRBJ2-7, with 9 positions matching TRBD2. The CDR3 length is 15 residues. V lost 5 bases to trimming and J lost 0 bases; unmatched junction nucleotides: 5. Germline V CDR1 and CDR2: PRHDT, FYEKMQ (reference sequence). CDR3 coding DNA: TGTGCCAGCAGCGAGACTAGCGGACTCTCCTACGAGCAGTACTTC. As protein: CASSETSGLSYEQYF.

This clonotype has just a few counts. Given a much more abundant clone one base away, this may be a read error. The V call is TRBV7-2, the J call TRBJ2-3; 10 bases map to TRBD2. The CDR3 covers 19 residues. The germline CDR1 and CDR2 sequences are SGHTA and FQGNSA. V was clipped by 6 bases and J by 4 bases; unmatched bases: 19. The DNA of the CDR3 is TGTGCCAGCAGGTCACTAAGCGGGAGGGCCCATTATGGCGCAGATACGCAGTATTTT. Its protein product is CASRSLSGRAHYGADTQYF.

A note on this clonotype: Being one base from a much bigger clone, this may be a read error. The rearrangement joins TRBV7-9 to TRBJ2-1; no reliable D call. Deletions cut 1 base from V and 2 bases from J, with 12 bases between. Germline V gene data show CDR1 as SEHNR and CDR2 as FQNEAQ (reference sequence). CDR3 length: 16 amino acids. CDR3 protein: CASSLGSGPPYNEQFF. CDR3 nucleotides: TGTGCCAGCAGCTTAGGGTCTGGCCCCCCCTACAATGAGCAGTTCTTC.